This T cell receptor (beta chain) was profiled in a study of shared clonotypes between healthy human individuals. Study as a whole: Participating donors consisted of a couple of women and a few men aged 18 to 49. Study conclusions and caveats: Estimated richness was generally greater in naive than memory subsets.

Worth noting for this clone: The antigen is unknown.

The germline V gene encodes CDR1 KGHSH and CDR2 LQKENI. V dropped 6 bases and J dropped 6 bases, with 18 bases sitting between them. The CDR3 runs 14 residues. Profiling relied on immunoSEQ multiplex PCR, and the TCRdb table lists in-frame clones only, not all of them. The sample contains 2 million to 3 million clones, approximately 94% of which appear only once. This receptor was taken from a man in his late teens or twenties in good health. Some clones in this sample may be carry-over from other donors' samples. This chain connects TRBV18 to TRBJ2-7; TRBD1 is a possible D gene (5 bases). Material for sequencing was naive CD4+ T cells from PBMCs. The subset denotes: CD45RA+ positively selected. The CDR3 DNA reads as TGTGCCAGCTCTCGCAAGGAAGCAGGGTCCGAGCAGTACTTC. This translates into CASSRKEAGSEQYF.